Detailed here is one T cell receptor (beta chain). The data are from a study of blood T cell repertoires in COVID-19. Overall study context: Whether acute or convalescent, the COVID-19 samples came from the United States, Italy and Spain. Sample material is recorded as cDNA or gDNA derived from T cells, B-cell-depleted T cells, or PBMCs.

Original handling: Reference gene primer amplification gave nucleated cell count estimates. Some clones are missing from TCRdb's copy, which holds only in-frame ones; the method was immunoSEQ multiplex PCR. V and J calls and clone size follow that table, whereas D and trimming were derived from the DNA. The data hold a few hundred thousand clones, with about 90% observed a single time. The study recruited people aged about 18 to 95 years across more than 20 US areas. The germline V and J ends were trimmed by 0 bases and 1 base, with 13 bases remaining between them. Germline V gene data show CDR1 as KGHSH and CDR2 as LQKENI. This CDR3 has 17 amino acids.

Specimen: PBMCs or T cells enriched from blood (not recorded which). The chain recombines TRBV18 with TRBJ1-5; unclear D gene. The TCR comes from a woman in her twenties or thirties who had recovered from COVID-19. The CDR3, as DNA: TGTGCCAGCTCACCACCTATTGGGCCACAGAGCAATCAGCCCCAGCATTTT. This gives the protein CASSPPIGPQSNQPQHF.